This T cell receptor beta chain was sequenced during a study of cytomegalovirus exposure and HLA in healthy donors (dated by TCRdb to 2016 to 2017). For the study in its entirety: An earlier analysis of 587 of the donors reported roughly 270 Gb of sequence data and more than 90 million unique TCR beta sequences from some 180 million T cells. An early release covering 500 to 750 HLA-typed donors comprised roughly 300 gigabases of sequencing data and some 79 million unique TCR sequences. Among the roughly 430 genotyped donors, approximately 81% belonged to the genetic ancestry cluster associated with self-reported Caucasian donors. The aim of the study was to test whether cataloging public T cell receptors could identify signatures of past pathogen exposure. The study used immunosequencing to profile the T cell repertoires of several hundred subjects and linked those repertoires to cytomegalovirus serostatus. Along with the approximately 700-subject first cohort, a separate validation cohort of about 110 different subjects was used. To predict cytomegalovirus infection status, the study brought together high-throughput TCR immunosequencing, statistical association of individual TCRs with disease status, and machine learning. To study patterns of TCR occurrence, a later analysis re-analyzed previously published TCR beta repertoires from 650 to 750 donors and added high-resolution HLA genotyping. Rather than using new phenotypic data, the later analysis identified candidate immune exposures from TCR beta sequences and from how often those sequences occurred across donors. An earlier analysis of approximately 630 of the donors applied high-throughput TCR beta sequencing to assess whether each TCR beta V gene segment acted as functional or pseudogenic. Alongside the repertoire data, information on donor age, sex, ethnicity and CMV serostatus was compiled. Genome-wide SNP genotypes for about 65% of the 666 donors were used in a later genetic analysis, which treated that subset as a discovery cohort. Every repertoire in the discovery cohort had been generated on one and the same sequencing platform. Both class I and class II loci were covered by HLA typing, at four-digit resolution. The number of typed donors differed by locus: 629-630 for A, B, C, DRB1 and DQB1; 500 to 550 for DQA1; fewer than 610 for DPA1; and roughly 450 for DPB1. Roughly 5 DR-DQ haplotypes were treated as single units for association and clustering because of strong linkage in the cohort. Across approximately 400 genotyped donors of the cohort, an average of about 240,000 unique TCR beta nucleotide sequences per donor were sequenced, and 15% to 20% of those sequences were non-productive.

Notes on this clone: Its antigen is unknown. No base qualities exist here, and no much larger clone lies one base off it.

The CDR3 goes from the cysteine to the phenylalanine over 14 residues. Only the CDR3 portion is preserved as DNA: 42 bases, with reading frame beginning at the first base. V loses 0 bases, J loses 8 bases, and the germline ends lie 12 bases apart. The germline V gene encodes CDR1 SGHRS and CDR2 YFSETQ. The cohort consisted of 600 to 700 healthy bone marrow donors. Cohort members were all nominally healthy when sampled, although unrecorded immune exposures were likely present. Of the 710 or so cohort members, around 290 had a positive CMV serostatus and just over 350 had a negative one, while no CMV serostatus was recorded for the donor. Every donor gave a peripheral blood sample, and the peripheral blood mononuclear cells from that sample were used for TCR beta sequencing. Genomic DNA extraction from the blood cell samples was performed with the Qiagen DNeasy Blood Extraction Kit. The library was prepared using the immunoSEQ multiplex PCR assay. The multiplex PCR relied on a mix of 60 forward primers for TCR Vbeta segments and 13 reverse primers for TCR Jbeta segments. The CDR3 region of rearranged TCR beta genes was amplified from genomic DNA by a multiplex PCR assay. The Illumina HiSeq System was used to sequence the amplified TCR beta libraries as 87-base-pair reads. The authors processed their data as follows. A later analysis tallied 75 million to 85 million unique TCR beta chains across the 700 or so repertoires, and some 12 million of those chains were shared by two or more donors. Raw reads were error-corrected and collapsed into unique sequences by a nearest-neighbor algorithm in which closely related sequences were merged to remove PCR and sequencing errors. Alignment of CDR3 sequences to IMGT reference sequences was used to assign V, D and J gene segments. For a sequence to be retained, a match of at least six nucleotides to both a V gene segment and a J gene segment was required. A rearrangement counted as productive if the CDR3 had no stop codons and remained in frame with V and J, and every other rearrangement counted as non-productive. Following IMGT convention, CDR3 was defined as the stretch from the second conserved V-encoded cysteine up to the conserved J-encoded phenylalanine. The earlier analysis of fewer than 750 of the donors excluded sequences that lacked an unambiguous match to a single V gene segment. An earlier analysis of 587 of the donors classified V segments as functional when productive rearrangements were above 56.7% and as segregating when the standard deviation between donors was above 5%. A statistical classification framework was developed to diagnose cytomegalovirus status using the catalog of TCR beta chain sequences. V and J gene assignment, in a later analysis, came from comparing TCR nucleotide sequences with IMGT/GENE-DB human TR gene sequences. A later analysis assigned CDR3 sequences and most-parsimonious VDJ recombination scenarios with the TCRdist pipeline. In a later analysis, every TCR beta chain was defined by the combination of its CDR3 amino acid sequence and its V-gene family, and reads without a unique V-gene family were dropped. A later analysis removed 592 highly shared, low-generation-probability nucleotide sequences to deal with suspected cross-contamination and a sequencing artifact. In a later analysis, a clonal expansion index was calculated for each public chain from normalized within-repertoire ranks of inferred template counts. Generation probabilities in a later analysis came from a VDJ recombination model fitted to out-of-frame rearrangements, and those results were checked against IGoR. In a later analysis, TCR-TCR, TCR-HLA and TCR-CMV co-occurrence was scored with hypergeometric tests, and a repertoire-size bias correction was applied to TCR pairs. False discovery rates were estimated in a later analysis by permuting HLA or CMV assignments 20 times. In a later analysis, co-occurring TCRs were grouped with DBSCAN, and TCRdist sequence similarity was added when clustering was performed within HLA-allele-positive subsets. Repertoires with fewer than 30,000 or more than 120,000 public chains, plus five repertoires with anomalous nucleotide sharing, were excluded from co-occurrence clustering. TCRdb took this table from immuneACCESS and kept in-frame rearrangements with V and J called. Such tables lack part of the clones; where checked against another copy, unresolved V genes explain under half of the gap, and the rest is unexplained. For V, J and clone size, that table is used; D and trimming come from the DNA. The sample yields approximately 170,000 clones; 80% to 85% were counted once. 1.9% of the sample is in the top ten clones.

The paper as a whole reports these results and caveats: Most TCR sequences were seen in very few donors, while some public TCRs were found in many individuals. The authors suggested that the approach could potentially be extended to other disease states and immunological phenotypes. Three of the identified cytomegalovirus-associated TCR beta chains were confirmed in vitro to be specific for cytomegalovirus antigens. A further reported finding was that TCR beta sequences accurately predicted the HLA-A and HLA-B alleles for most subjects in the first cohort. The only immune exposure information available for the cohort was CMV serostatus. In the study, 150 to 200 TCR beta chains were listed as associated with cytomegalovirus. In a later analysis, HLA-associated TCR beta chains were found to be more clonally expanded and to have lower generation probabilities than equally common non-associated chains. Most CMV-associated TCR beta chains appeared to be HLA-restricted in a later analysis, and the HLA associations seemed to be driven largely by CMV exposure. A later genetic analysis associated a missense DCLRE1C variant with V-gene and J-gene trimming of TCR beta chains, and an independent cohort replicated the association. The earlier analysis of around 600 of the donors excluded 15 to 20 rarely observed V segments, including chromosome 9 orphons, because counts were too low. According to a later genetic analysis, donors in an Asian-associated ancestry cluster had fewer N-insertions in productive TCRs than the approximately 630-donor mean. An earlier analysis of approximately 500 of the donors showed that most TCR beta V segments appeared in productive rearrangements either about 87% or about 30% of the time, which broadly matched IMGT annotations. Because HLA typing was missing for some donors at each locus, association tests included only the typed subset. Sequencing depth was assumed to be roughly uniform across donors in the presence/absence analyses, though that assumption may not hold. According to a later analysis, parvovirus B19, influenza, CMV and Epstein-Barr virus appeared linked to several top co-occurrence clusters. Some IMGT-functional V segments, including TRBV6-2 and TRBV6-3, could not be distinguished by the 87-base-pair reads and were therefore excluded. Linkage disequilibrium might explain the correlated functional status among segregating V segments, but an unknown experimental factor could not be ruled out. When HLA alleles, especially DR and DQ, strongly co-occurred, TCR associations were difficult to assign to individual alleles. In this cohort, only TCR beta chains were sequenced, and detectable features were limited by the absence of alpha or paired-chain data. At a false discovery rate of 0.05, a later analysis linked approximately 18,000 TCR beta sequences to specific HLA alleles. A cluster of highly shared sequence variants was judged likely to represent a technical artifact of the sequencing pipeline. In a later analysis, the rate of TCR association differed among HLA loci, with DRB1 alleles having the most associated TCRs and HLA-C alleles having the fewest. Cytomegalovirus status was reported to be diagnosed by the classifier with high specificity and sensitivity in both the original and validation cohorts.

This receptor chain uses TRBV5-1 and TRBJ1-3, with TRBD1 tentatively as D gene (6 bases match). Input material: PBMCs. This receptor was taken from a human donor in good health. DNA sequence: TGCGCCAGCAGCTTGGGTCAGGGGCAGGACACCATATATTTT. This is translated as CASSLGQGQDTIYF.